These 21 T cell receptor beta chains originate from one sample sequenced in a study of blood T cells in healthy people across ages. Next came a second PCR, run for about 7 to 11 cycles, which used a sample-barcoded 5' primer along with a J-beta primer mix. From the 5' RACE reads, TCRdb called clonotypes with MiXCR, one entry per CDR3 protein. This sample has hundreds of thousands of distinct CDR3 sequences, with about 40% found just once. Sample: blood. Every receptor here comes from a woman aged 55-70 years in good health.

This clonotype appeared a few times. The J gene is TRBJ2-5, the V gene TRBV7-2, with no clear D. The CDR3 extends over 15 amino acids. In germline, CDR1 is SGHTA, CDR2 FQGNSA. V dropped 1 base and J dropped 3 bases, with 12 bases sitting between them. The CDR3 region has the DNA TGTGCCAGCAGCTTAGGTGCAGATATCAAAGAGACCCAGTACTTC. Its translation: CASSLGADIKETQYF. Together with reference TRBV7-2 and TRBJ2-5, the CDR3 gives the full variable domain: GAGVSQSPSNKVTEKGKDVELRCDPISGHTALYWYRQSLGQGLEFLIYFQGNSAPDKSGLPSDRFSAERTGGSVSTLTIQRTQQEDSAVYLCASSLGADIKETQYFGPGTRLLVL.

This clonotype was detected many times. This chain connects TRBV7-2 to TRBJ2-7; no reliable D call. CDR3 length: 12 amino acids. The germline V gene has CDR1 SGHTA and CDR2 FQGNSA. Trimming took 2 bases from V and 2 from J, leaving 4 bases between them. In DNA form, the CDR3 reads TGTGCCAGCAGCTTAACGACCTACGAGCAGTACTTC. This gives the protein CASSLTTYEQYF.

This rearrangement joins TRBV6-1 to TRBJ1-1; D is unresolved. The CDR3 contains 13 residues. Germline V lookup: CDR1 MNHNS, CDR2 SASEGT. Trimming removed 5 bases at V and 1 base at J, with 8 bases between. The CDR3 spells CASSTTSNTEAFF. The DNA of the CDR3 is TGTGCCAGCAGTACGACTTCGAACACTGAAGCTTTCTTT.

This chain connects TRBV15 to TRBJ2-1; D tentatively fits TRBD1 or TRBD2 (5 bases each). Germline V lookup: CDR1 LNHNV, CDR2 YYDKDF (reference sequence). This CDR3 has 16 amino acids. V was pared by 3 bases and J by 5 bases, with 17 bases between. The CDR3 DNA reads as TGTGCCACCAGCAGCGGGATAGGGGCTCTGAACAATGAGCAGTTCTTC. This codes for CATSSGIGALNNEQFF.

This clonotype was detected a few times. The chain couples TRBV28 to TRBJ2-2; 8 bases agree with TRBD2. Germline assignment: CDR1 MDHEN and CDR2 SYDVKM. With 6 bases clipped from V and 2 bases from J, the junction kept 2 bases outside the gene matches. CDR3 length: 14 residues. The DNA of the CDR3 is TGTGCCAGCAGCGGGAGGGAAAACACCGGGGAGCTGTTTTTT. Protein sequence: CASSGRENTGELFF.

Concerning this clonotype itself: The junction differs from germline at one of its ends, possibly a read error. This chain uses TRBV5-8 with TRBJ2-3; a possible D gene is TRBD1 (5 bases). The germline CDR1 and CDR2 sequences are SGHTS and YDEGEE. The CDR3 is 16 amino acids. CDR3 DNA sequence: TGTGCCAGCGGCTTAAAGGGGCCTAGTGACACAGATACGCAGTATTTT. Its translation is CASGLKGPSDTDTQYF.

Many counts were recorded for this clonotype. As DNA, the CDR3 is TGTGCCTACCAGGGACAGGGGAGCGAGCAGTACTTC. As protein: CAYQGQGSEQYF. The chain employs TRBV30 and TRBJ2-4, with 10 bases lining up with TRBD1. The end of the DNA aligns better with TRBJ2-7, so the J call may be wrong. Per germline, CDR1 GTSNPN and CDR2 SVGIG (reference sequence). The CDR3 has 12 residues.

This chain joins TRBV7-9 and TRBJ2-7; 7 bases agree with TRBD1. After removal of 4 bases from V and 1 base from J, the junction contained 4 bases not matched to a gene. CDR3 length: 14 amino acids. CDR1 is SEHNR and CDR2 is FQNEAQ in the germline V gene (reference sequence). The DNA for the CDR3 is TGTGCCAGCAGCTCCGACAGGGATTCCTACGAGCAGTACTTC. Its protein product is CASSSDRDSYEQYF.

CDR3 sequence: CSARSGTSGGATTDTQYF. CDR3 in DNA: TGCAGTGCTAGATCCGGCACTAGCGGGGGGGCCACAACAGATACGCAGTATTTT. The chain employs TRBV20-1 and TRBJ2-3; 13 bases are a match to TRBD2. There are 18 residues in the CDR3. Germline CDR1 is DFQATT and CDR2 is SNEGSKA (reference sequence). The V gene end was trimmed by 2 bases and the J gene end by 3 bases; junction bases not matched to a gene: 11.

In regard to this clonotype: This could be a read error, since a much larger clone is one nucleotide away. The chain is built from TRBV20-1 and TRBJ2-1; D is undetermined. The CDR3 has 15 residues. Per the germline V gene, CDR1 is DFQATT and CDR2 is SNEGSKA (reference sequence). The CDR3 reads CSAVYGSNNYSEQFF. In DNA form, the CDR3 reads TGCAGTGCCGTTTACGGTAGCAATAACTACAGTGAGCAGTTCTTC.

This clonotype was detected many times. The V and J genes are TRBV7-2 and TRBJ2-6, with TRBD1 as a possible D gene (6 bases). CDR1 and CDR2 (germline): SGHTA, FQGNSA. V dropped 3 bases and J dropped 4 bases, with 16 bases sitting between them. CDR3 length equals 17 residues. Here the CDR3 reads CASSFTSSGTGANVLTF. CDR3 DNA: TGTGCCAGCAGCTTTACCTCCTCCGGGACAGGGGCCAACGTCCTGACTTTC.

This clonotype was recorded a few times. The chain couples TRBV3-1 to TRBJ2-7; D is ambiguous. V shed 3 bases and J shed 3 bases, with 9 bases lying between them. The CDR3 spans 13 residues. CDR1 is LGHDT and CDR2 is YNNKEL in the germline V gene (reference sequence). The DNA of the CDR3 is TGTGCCAGCAGCCAGCTCGCCTTCTACGAGCAGTACTTC. Amino acids: CASSQLAFYEQYF.

V and J are TRBV6-1 and TRBJ2-5, with 7 bases fitting TRBD1. CDR1 and CDR2 from the germline V gene are MNHNS and SASEGT. The CDR3 is 17 amino acids. Unmatched junction bases numbered 9, after V lost 0 bases and J lost 2 bases. In DNA form, the CDR3 reads TGTGCCAGCAGTGAAGCTAGGGGGCTCAGGGGGCAAGAGACCCAGTACTTC. Encoded protein: CASSEARGLRGQETQYF.

This clonotype was observed at least ten times. The chain uses TRBV20-1 and TRBJ2-5, with TRBD1 identical over 9 bases. The CDR3 is 14 residues long. CDR1 is DFQATT and CDR2 is SNEGSKA in the germline V gene (reference sequence). V trimming: 3 bases; J trimming: 5 bases; junction bases outside the gene matches: 7. CDR3 region: CSARGQGDFETQYF. The CDR3 DNA follows: TGCAGTGCTAGGGGACAGGGTGATTTCGAGACCCAGTACTTC.

This clonotype was found a few times. V is TRBV5-4 and J is TRBJ2-1; 7 nucleotides match TRBD2. CDR1 and CDR2 (germline): SGHNT, YYREEE (reference sequence). V was clipped by 7 bases and J by 5 bases; unmatched bases: 6. CDR3 size: 13 residues. CDR3 sequence: CASSGAGHNEQFF. DNA of the CDR3: TGTGCCAGCTCAGGAGCGGGACACAATGAGCAGTTCTTC.

The V gene is TRBV3-1, the J gene TRBJ2-5; 7 positions agree with TRBD2. The length of the CDR3 is 15 residues. Germline V gene sequence: CDR1 LGHDT, CDR2 YNNKEL (reference sequence). The junction had 8 bases not matched to a gene; V was cut back by 7 bases and J by 0 bases. In DNA form, the CDR3 reads TGTGCCAGCAACCCGGGACTAACGTACCAAGAGACCCAGTACTTC. Translated, it gives CASNPGLTYQETQYF.

This clonotype has just a few counts. This sequence joins TRBV28 and TRBJ2-5, with D maybe TRBD2 (6 bases). The ends were cut back, 4 bases at V and 5 bases at J, with 17 bases in the middle. Germline V gives CDR1 MDHEN, CDR2 SYDVKM. The CDR3 has 15 residues. The CDR3 here is CASSSGTPLGETQYF. The CDR3, as DNA: TGTGCCAGCAGTTCCGGGACTCCCCTGGGCGAGACCCAGTACTTC.

The chain has TRBV29-1 and TRBJ2-7, with no clear D. Germline V gene lookup returns CDR1 SQVTM and CDR2 ANQGSEA. V gave up 3 bases and J gave up 0 bases, with 9 bases separating them. This CDR3 is built from 13 residues. The CDR3 DNA reads as TGCAGCGTTGAGGCAGAGCTCTCCTACGAGCAGTACTTC. Translating gives CSVEAELSYEQYF.

The chain recombines TRBV27 with TRBJ2-2, with D tentatively TRBD1 or TRBD2 (5 bases each). Trimming took off 1 base at V and 5 bases at J, with 11 bases between the two ends. This CDR3 is built from 15 residues. The germline gives CDR1 MNHEY, CDR2 SMNVEV (reference sequence). The CDR3 here is CASSLWAGGTGELFF. The CDR3, as DNA: TGTGCCAGCAGTTTATGGGCTGGGGGTACCGGGGAGCTGTTTTTT.

This clonotype was counted only a few times. The rearrangement uses TRBV25-1 and TRBJ2-5, with D unclear. Trimming pared 3 bases from V and 5 bases from J, leaving 13 bases between. CDR3 length equals 14 residues. Looked up from germline, CDR1 is MGHDK and CDR2 is SYGVNS. As DNA, the CDR3 is TGTGCCAGCAGTGACGACCCGACATCGGAGACCCAGTACTTC. Its protein is CASSDDPTSETQYF. The full variable domain, in which reference TRBV25-1 and TRBJ2-5 provide the parts outside the CDR3, is EADIYQTPRYLVIGTGKKITLECSQTMGHDKMYWYQQDPGMELHLIHYSYGVNSTEKGDLSSESTVSRIRTEHFPLTLESARPSHTSQYLCASSDDPTSETQYFGPGTRLLVL.

A few counts support this clonotype. The chain joins TRBV12-3 or TRBV12-4 to TRBJ2-5; either TRBD1 or TRBD2 may supply D (5 bases each). The end of the DNA fits TRBJ2-7 better, so the J call may be wrong. CDR3 size: 13 residues. The CDR3 sequence: CASSRERGYEQYF. The DNA for the CDR3 is TGTGCCAGCAGCCGAGAGAGGGGTTACGAGCAGTACTTC.